Listed here are 18 T cell receptor beta chains from one sample, sequenced in a study of cytomegalovirus exposure and HLA in healthy donors. The PCR ran on 60 Vbeta and 13 Jbeta primers. Sequencing used immunoSEQ multiplex PCR; TCRdb keeps in-frame clones, though not all of them. The listing contains about 110,000 clones. Sequencing input: PBMCs. All receptors derive from a young man in good health and CMV-seronegative.

V and J are TRBV6-5 and TRBJ2-5, with 9 bases aligning to TRBD2. CDR1 is MNHEY, CDR2 SVGAGI, per germline. The CDR3 covers 14 residues. With 5 bases clipped from V and 5 bases from J, the junction kept 6 bases outside the gene matches. The CDR3 coding sequence is TGTGCCAGCAGTCCACGCAGCGGGAGGGAGACCCAGTACTTC. Its protein product is CASSPRSGRETQYF.

The chain combines TRBV7-8 with TRBJ2-7; 7 bases are a match to TRBD1. Germline CDR1 reads SGHVS; CDR2 reads FQNEAQ. The length of the CDR3 is 14 residues. Losses at the gene ends were 1 base for V and 4 bases for J; bases not matched to a gene: 4. DNA of the CDR3: TGTGCCAGCAGCTTAGGGGACAGAAGATACGAGCAGTACTTC. Translation: CASSLGDRRYEQYF.

The CDR3, as DNA: TGTGCCTGGAGTGTTGGGGGAGGCTCCTACGAGCAGTACTTC. It codes for CAWSVGGGSYEQYF. This chain uses TRBV30 with TRBJ2-7, with D possibly TRBD2 on 6 matching bases. The CDR3 has 14 residues. V was cut by 0 bases and J by 0 bases, with 9 bases left in between. Germline loops: CDR1 GTSNPN, CDR2 SVGIG (reference sequence).

The chain joins TRBV9 to TRBJ2-7; perhaps TRBD1 as D (5 bases). Germline CDR1 is SGDLS and CDR2 is YYNGEE. The CDR3 contains 13 residues. V lost 4 bases and J 6 bases, leaving 14 bases between the germline ends. The DNA of the CDR3 is TGTGCCAGCAGCATACAGGTAACGGGCGAGCAGTACTTC. This sequence encodes CASSIQVTGEQYF.

The rearrangement uses TRBV5-1 and TRBJ2-3; 7 bases align to TRBD1. The germline gives CDR1 SGHRS, CDR2 YFSETQ. V lost 2 bases, J lost 0 bases, and 9 bases stayed unmatched. The CDR3 is made up of 17 amino acids. The chain's CDR3 is CASSLPRTGSSTDTQYF. DNA of the CDR3: TGCGCCAGCAGCTTACCAAGGACAGGTAGTAGCACAGATACGCAGTATTTT.

This chain joins TRBV7-3 and TRBJ2-7; TRBD2 matches 11 bases. The length of the CDR3 is 14 residues. Germline CDR1 and CDR2: SGHTA and FQGTGA. The V gene end was trimmed by 3 bases and the J gene end by 2 bases; junction bases not matched to a gene: 0. CDR3 residues: CASSFSGGAYEQYF. CDR3 DNA sequence: TGTGCCAGCAGCTTTAGCGGGGGGGCCTACGAGCAGTACTTC.

The CDR3 protein is CASSPTEYNEQFF. The CDR3 bases are TGTGCCAGCAGTCCCACAGAATACAATGAGCAGTTCTTC. The V gene is TRBV6-1, the J gene TRBJ2-1; D not resolved. Trimming pared 5 bases from V and 4 bases from J, leaving 9 bases between. Per the germline V gene, CDR1 is MNHNS and CDR2 is SASEGT. CDR3 length: 13 residues.

The chain couples TRBV6-1 to TRBJ1-6; D is perhaps TRBD1 (6 bases). The germline V gene has CDR1 MNHNS and CDR2 SASEGT. The germline V and J ends were trimmed by 1 base and 7 bases, with 14 bases remaining between them. This CDR3 has 16 residues. The CDR3 coding sequence is TGTGCCAGCAGTGAAGGAAACAGGGTCTCAAATTCACCCCTCCACTTT. Translated: CASSEGNRVSNSPLHF.

V is TRBV27 and J is TRBJ2-1, with 13 bases identical to TRBD2. CDR1 is MNHEY and CDR2 is SMNVEV in the germline V gene (reference sequence). This CDR3 contains 19 residues. V shed 1 base and J 6 bases; nucleotides not matched to a gene: 12. The DNA for the CDR3 is TGTGCCAGCAGTTTATACTCTTCTACCGGGACTAGCGGGATCAATGAGCAGTTCTTC. Translating gives CASSLYSSTGTSGINEQFF.

J is TRBJ2-1 and V is TRBV7-2, with TRBD2 identical over 7 bases. Germline CDR1 SGHTA, CDR2 FQGNSA. Trimming removed 3 bases from V and 4 bases from J; junction bases left unmatched: 15. This CDR3 has 18 residues. The CDR3, as DNA: TGTGCCAGCAGCTTCGACCCAGCCGGCGGGAGCTATTACAATGAGCAGTTCTTC. Translating it yields CASSFDPAGGSYYNEQFF.

J is TRBJ2-5 and V is TRBV19; D perhaps matches TRBD1 (6 bases). CDR3 size: 16 residues. Trimming cost V 4 bases and J 2 bases, with 17 bases left between them. Germline-derived CDR1 and CDR2 are LNHDA and SQIVND (reference sequence). The CDR3 region is CASSTGQNVWQETQYF. CDR3 in DNA: TGTGCCAGTAGTACCGGACAGAACGTGTGGCAAGAGACCCAGTACTTC.

The J gene is TRBJ1-1, the V gene TRBV12-5; D is ambiguous. Trimming left V 6 bases short and J 7 bases short, with 12 bases between. There are 12 residues in the CDR3. Germline values: CDR1 LGHNT, CDR2 FRNRAP. The CDR3, as DNA: TGTGCTAGTGGGGCAGAACAATTTGAAGCTTTCTTT. This gives the protein CASGAEQFEAFF.

The chain carries TRBV19 and TRBJ1-1; 8 nucleotides line up with TRBD1. J was trimmed by 0 bases and V by 5 bases; bases with no gene match: 11. CDR1 LNHDA and CDR2 SQIVND come from the germline V gene (reference sequence). This CDR3 comprises 17 residues. This chain's CDR3 is CASSPAPYRGLNTEAFF. As DNA, the CDR3 is TGTGCCAGTAGTCCGGCCCCTTACAGGGGGTTGAACACTGAAGCTTTCTTT.

The chain uses TRBV27 and TRBJ1-5, with TRBD1 matching over 10 bases. The J segment lost 0 bases and the V segment lost 6 bases, leaving 2 bases of the junction unmatched. The CDR3 sequence is 15 residues long. Germline V gene sequence: CDR1 MNHEY, CDR2 SMNVEV (reference sequence). This chain's CDR3 is CASRTGGRSNQPQHF. DNA of the CDR3: TGTGCCAGCAGGACAGGGGGCCGTAGCAATCAGCCCCAGCATTTT.

The chain employs TRBV5-1 and TRBJ2-7; 7 bases align to TRBD1. Germline V gene lookup returns CDR1 SGHRS and CDR2 YFSETQ. This CDR3 is built from 15 residues. Losses at the gene ends were 4 bases for V and 2 bases for J; bases not matched to a gene: 9. The CDR3 here is CASSPQGDRPYEQYF. The CDR3 nucleotides are TGCGCCAGCAGCCCCCAAGGGGACAGACCCTACGAGCAGTACTTC.

The J gene is TRBJ1-2, the V gene TRBV6-1; possibly TRBD1 for D (5 bases). Per the germline V gene, CDR1 is MNHNS and CDR2 is SASEGT. V gave up 6 bases and J gave up 4 bases, with 12 bases separating them. CDR3 length equals 13 residues. DNA for the CDR3: TGTGCCAGCAGAACGACAGAGACCTATGGCTACACCTTC. Its translation: CASRTTETYGYTF.

V and J are TRBV7-9 and TRBJ2-5, with 7 bases identical to TRBD1. This CDR3 region has 15 residues. Germline CDR1 SEHNR, CDR2 FQNEAQ (reference sequence). The ends lost 7 bases at V and 3 bases at J; junction bases unmatched: 11. Here the CDR3 DNA reads TGTGCCAGCAATCTGATGAGAGACAGGGAAGAGACCCAGTACTTC. Its translation: CASNLMRDREETQYF. Variable domain in full (rest from reference TRBV7-9 and TRBJ2-5): DTGVSQNPRHKITKRGQNVTFRCDPISEHNRLYWYRQTLGQGPEFLTYFQNEAQLEKSRLLSDRFSAERPKGSFSTLEIQRTEQGDSAMYLCASNLMRDREETQYFGPGTRLLVL.

In DNA form, the CDR3 reads TGTGCCAGTATTACGACAGGGGTCTATGGCTACACCTTC. Residues: CASITTGVYGYTF. The genes are TRBV19 and TRBJ1-2, with 8 bases lining up with TRBD1. The length of the CDR3 is 13 residues. Germline loops: CDR1 LNHDA, CDR2 SQIVND (reference sequence). The V and J ends lost 7 bases and 4 bases, in that order; junction bases with no gene match: 5.